This TCR gamma chain stems from a study of γδ T cells in repeated Plasmodium falciparum infection. Gammadelta T cells were flow-sorted from PBMC into Vgamma9/Vdelta2+ and Vdelta2-negative populations for bulk analysis. TCRdb re-processed the multiplex PCR reads using CATT. The data show 20,000 to 30,000 gamma-chain clones, with 2.5% to 3.5% seen just once and roughly a third held by the top ten. There are many counts of this clone. Antigen: not known. TCRdb's entry gives the protein of a much larger clone, which mismatches this DNA's translation at residue 9, likely from a read error; the protein reported here is translated from the DNA. Notes on the study in general: Malian children's Vdelta2-negative repertoires appeared more expanded and less diverse than Australians'. Waves of new clonotype selection appeared after repeated controlled infections in Vdelta2-negative, largely Vdelta1+, gammadelta T cells. Over time and infection, Vgamma9/Vdelta2+ repertoires remained highly stable and polyclonal.

Germline CDR1 EGSNGY, CDR2 YDSYNSKV. This CDR3 has 12 amino acids. The V gene is TRGV2, the J gene TRGJ1 or TRGJ2. The sample taken for sequencing was gamma-delta T cells from blood. This clonotype originated in a pool of human donors (malaria-infected and uninfected, not separated). The CDR3 sequence is CATWKNYYRKLF. The CDR3 coding sequence is TGTGCCACCTGGAAGAATTATTATAGGAAACTCTTT.